The TCR beta chain described here comes from a study of T cells after yellow fever vaccination. This clonotype was counted between two and nine times. Via MiXCR, TCRdb re-called the 5' RACE reads, giving one row per CDR3 protein. The repertoire holds about 320,000 distinct CDR3 sequences, with approximately 11% as singletons. Material: CD4+ T cells sorted from PBMCs, obtained 45 days after the yellow fever booster vaccination. The TCR comes from a man between 18 and 29 years old who received the YFV17D yellow fever vaccine.

The CDR3 is CASSPLDYEQYF. The CDR3, as DNA: TGTGCCAGCAGCCCCTTAGACTACGAGCAGTACTTC. V and J are TRBV7-9 and TRBJ2-7; no clear D. Germline V gene sequence: CDR1 SEHNR, CDR2 FQNEAQ (reference sequence). This CDR3 has 12 amino acids. V shed 5 bases and J shed 3 bases, with 8 bases lying between them.